This is a list of T cell receptor beta chains from one sample in a study of blood T cells in healthy people across ages. TCRdb fed the 5' RACE reads into MiXCR, producing one record per CDR3 protein. This sample has about 1,600,000 distinct CDR3 sequences, with around 42% found just once. The sequenced sample consisted of blood. Receptors originate from a woman between 18 and 29 years old in good health. CDR3s include the opening cysteine and the closing phenylalanine or tryptophan. The order of the fields is clone size, D gene, J gene, V gene, CDR3 protein, CDR3 DNA. D genes are given only for firm matches. Clone size appears in some rows only: once, few, many, or a class for an expanded clone.

clone size: -
D gene: -
J gene: TRBJ2-7
V gene: TRBV20-1
CDR3 protein: CSASGTAVYEQYF
CDR3 DNA: TGCAGTGCTTCCGGGACGGCAGTCTACGAGCAGTACTTC

clone size: -
D gene: -
J gene: TRBJ2-7
V gene: TRBV6-5
CDR3 protein: CASSYSVGGSYEQYF
CDR3 DNA: TGTGCCAGCAGTTACTCAGTTGGGGGCTCCTACGAGCAGTACTTC

clone size: few
D gene: -
J gene: TRBJ2-7
V gene: TRBV12-3/TRBV12-4
CDR3 protein: CASSPGRQRHEQYF
CDR3 DNA: TGTGCCAGCAGCCCGGGACGTCAGAGGCACGAGCAGTACTTC

clone size: -
D gene: -
J gene: TRBJ2-7
V gene: TRBV6-6
CDR3 protein: CASRGPMYEQYF
CDR3 DNA: TGTGCCAGCCGGGGACCAATGTACGAGCAGTACTTC

clone size: few
D gene: TRBD2
J gene: TRBJ2-3
V gene: TRBV20-1
CDR3 protein: CSAPGTRPRTDTQYF
CDR3 DNA: TGCAGTGCCCCCGGGACTAGACCCCGCACAGATACGCAGTATTTT

clone size: -
D gene: TRBD2
J gene: TRBJ2-1
V gene: TRBV20-1
CDR3 protein: CSARVRGLAGGNEQFF
CDR3 DNA: TGCAGTGCTAGAGTACGTGGACTAGCGGGAGGCAATGAGCAGTTCTTC

clone size: -
D gene: -
J gene: TRBJ2-4
V gene: TRBV4-1
CDR3 protein: CASSQNRGEQYF
CDR3 DNA: TGCGCCAGCAGCCAAAACCGGGGTGAGCAGTACTTC

clone size: few
D gene: -
J gene: TRBJ1-4
V gene: TRBV5-1
CDR3 protein: CASSHDPPNEKLFF
CDR3 DNA: TGCGCCAGCAGCCATGACCCTCCTAATGAAAAACTGTTTTTT

clone size: -
D gene: -
J gene: TRBJ1-2
V gene: TRBV29-1
CDR3 protein: CSAENQGVGYTF
CDR3 DNA: TGCAGCGCCGAGAACCAGGGTGTAGGCTACACCTTC

clone size: -
D gene: -
J gene: TRBJ2-7
V gene: TRBV9
CDR3 protein: CASSVDREYEQYF
CDR3 DNA: TGTGCCAGCAGCGTAGACAGAGAATACGAGCAGTACTTC

clone size: -
D gene: -
J gene: TRBJ2-7
V gene: TRBV5-1
CDR3 protein: CASSWDLHEQYF
CDR3 DNA: TGCGCCAGCAGCTGGGATCTCCACGAGCAGTACTTC

clone size: -
D gene: -
J gene: TRBJ1-1
V gene: TRBV10-3
CDR3 protein: CAISRGAEAFF
CDR3 DNA: TGTGCCATCTCTCGGGGGGCTGAAGCTTTCTTT

clone size: -
D gene: -
J gene: TRBJ1-4
V gene: TRBV12-5
CDR3 protein: CAFTLGGEKLFF
CDR3 DNA: TGTGCTTTTACACTCGGAGGCGAAAAACTGTTTTTT

clone size: -
D gene: -
J gene: TRBJ2-5
V gene: TRBV7-9
CDR3 protein: CASSYINNEQYF
CDR3 DNA: TGTGCCAGCAGCTACATAAACAATGAGCAGTACTTC

clone size: -
D gene: -
J gene: TRBJ1-1
V gene: TRBV7-2
CDR3 protein: CASSFSRPTGNTEAFF
CDR3 DNA: TGTGCCAGCAGCTTTTCTCGCCCGACGGGTAACACTGAAGCTTTCTTT

clone size: -
D gene: -
J gene: TRBJ2-1
V gene: TRBV25-1
CDR3 protein: CASSDPIYNERFF
CDR3 DNA: TGTGCCAGCAGTGATCCCATCTACAATGAGCGGTTCTTC

clone size: -
D gene: -
J gene: TRBJ1-1
V gene: TRBV7-9
CDR3 protein: CASSFSRGFEAFF
CDR3 DNA: TGTGCCAGCAGCTTCAGCAGGGGCTTTGAAGCTTTCTTT

clone size: once
D gene: TRBD1
J gene: TRBJ1-1
V gene: TRBV27
CDR3 protein: CASTSRSGTENTEAFF
CDR3 DNA: TGTGCCAGCACCTCACGCTCCGGGACAGAGAACACTGAAGCTTTCTTT

clone size: few
D gene: -
J gene: TRBJ1-2
V gene: TRBV12-3/TRBV12-4
CDR3 protein: CASRFQGNYGYTF
CDR3 DNA: TGTGCCAGCAGATTCCAGGGGAACTATGGCTACACCTTC

clone size: -
D gene: -
J gene: TRBJ1-2
V gene: TRBV7-9
CDR3 protein: CASSSSTQGSSGYTF
CDR3 DNA: TGTGCCAGCAGTTCCTCGACACAGGGCTCCAGTGGCTACACCTTC

clone size: -
D gene: TRBD2
J gene: TRBJ2-5
V gene: TRBV7-3
CDR3 protein: CASSPELARFETQYF
CDR3 DNA: TGTGCCAGCAGCCCCGAACTAGCGAGGTTTGAGACCCAGTACTTC

clone size: few
D gene: -
J gene: TRBJ1-1
V gene: TRBV20-1
CDR3 protein: CSASDGTFTEAFF
CDR3 DNA: TGCAGTGCTAGCGACGGGACGTTCACTGAAGCTTTCTTT

clone size: many
D gene: -
J gene: TRBJ2-1
V gene: TRBV27
CDR3 protein: CASGLSAYNEQFF
CDR3 DNA: TGTGCCAGTGGACTATCCGCATACAATGAGCAGTTCTTC

clone size: -
D gene: -
J gene: TRBJ1-1
V gene: TRBV7-9
CDR3 protein: CASSLGAGAEAFF
CDR3 DNA: TGTGCCAGCAGCTTAGGGGCGGGGGCTGAAGCTTTCTTT

clone size: few
D gene: -
J gene: TRBJ2-1
V gene: TRBV20-1
CDR3 protein: CSAVGQGTPYNEQFF
CDR3 DNA: TGCAGTGCCGTCGGCCAGGGGACCCCCTACAATGAGCAGTTCTTC

clone size: -
D gene: TRBD1
J gene: TRBJ2-5
V gene: TRBV6-1
CDR3 protein: CASSGQGTAYNEQYF
CDR3 DNA: TGTGCCAGCAGCGGCCAAGGGACAGCTTACAATGAGCAGTACTTC

clone size: few
D gene: -
J gene: TRBJ2-1
V gene: TRBV6-2/TRBV6-3
CDR3 protein: CASSVYLLKEQFF
CDR3 DNA: TGTGCCAGCAGTGTCTACCTCTTAAAGGAGCAGTTCTTC

clone size: once
D gene: TRBD2
J gene: TRBJ2-1
V gene: TRBV4-1
CDR3 protein: CASSQESAASGGNEQFF
CDR3 DNA: TGCGCCAGCAGCCAAGAAAGTGCGGCTAGCGGGGGCAATGAGCAGTTCTTC

clone size: -
D gene: TRBD1
J gene: TRBJ1-5
V gene: TRBV6-6
CDR3 protein: CASSYFGTGGQPQHF
CDR3 DNA: TGTGCCAGCAGTTATTTCGGGACAGGGGGTCAGCCCCAGCATTTT

clone size: few
D gene: -
J gene: TRBJ2-4
V gene: TRBV29-1
CDR3 protein: CSVVYGMGIQYF
CDR3 DNA: TGCAGCGTTGTCTACGGAATGGGCATTCAGTACTTC

clone size: many
D gene: -
J gene: TRBJ2-7
V gene: TRBV4-1
CDR3 protein: CASSQDSAQLYEQYF
CDR3 DNA: TGCGCCAGCAGCCAAGACAGTGCACAACTCTACGAGCAGTACTTC

clone size: -
D gene: TRBD2
J gene: TRBJ2-3
V gene: TRBV3-1
CDR3 protein: CASSQEGLAIGTDTQYF
CDR3 DNA: TGTGCCAGCAGCCAAGAAGGACTAGCGATAGGCACAGATACGCAGTATTTT

clone size: -
D gene: -
J gene: TRBJ1-1
V gene: TRBV5-1
CDR3 protein: CASSSASMGEGWNTEAFF
CDR3 DNA: TGCGCCAGCAGCTCCGCCTCCATGGGTGAAGGGTGGAACACTGAAGCTTTCTTT

clone size: few
D gene: TRBD1
J gene: TRBJ2-6
V gene: TRBV4-1
CDR3 protein: CASSHRTGSGANVLTF
CDR3 DNA: TGCGCCAGCAGCCACAGGACAGGGTCTGGGGCCAACGTCCTGACTTTC

clone size: -
D gene: -
J gene: TRBJ2-7
V gene: TRBV7-2
CDR3 protein: CASSSWGWYEQYF
CDR3 DNA: TGTGCCAGCAGCTCCTGGGGATGGTACGAGCAGTACTTC

clone size: few
D gene: -
J gene: TRBJ2-2
V gene: TRBV4-1
CDR3 protein: CASSYRAKAPSAASGELFF
CDR3 DNA: TGCGCCAGCAGCTATCGAGCGAAGGCCCCCTCTGCTGCATCCGGGGAGCTGTTTTTT

clone size: -
D gene: -
J gene: TRBJ1-2
V gene: TRBV6-1
CDR3 protein: CASSEAPHYGYTF
CDR3 DNA: TGTGCCAGCAGTGAAGCGCCCCACTATGGCTACACCTTC

clone size: few
D gene: TRBD2
J gene: TRBJ2-1
V gene: TRBV20-1
CDR3 protein: CSARGLAGGQNEQFF
CDR3 DNA: TGCAGTGCTAGGGGACTAGCGGGAGGACAGAATGAGCAGTTCTTC

clone size: -
D gene: -
J gene: TRBJ2-1
V gene: TRBV6-6
CDR3 protein: CASMVADNERFF
CDR3 DNA: TGTGCCAGCATGGTAGCGGACAATGAGCGGTTCTTC

clone size: few
D gene: TRBD2
J gene: TRBJ2-7
V gene: TRBV29-1
CDR3 protein: CSVGTSASSYNEQYF
CDR3 DNA: TGCAGCGTCGGGACTAGCGCAAGCTCCTACAATGAGCAGTACTTC

clone size: -
D gene: TRBD2
J gene: TRBJ2-1
V gene: TRBV11-2
CDR3 protein: CASSLDLLAGGLIHNEQFF
CDR3 DNA: TGTGCCAGCAGCTTAGATCTCCTAGCGGGAGGGCTTATCCACAATGAGCAGTTCTTC

clone size: few
D gene: TRBD2
J gene: TRBJ2-1
V gene: TRBV27
CDR3 protein: CASSRTSGYSSYNEQFF
CDR3 DNA: TGTGCCAGCAGCCGGACTAGCGGTTACAGCTCCTACAATGAGCAGTTCTTC

clone size: few
D gene: -
J gene: TRBJ2-1
V gene: TRBV20-1
CDR3 protein: CSASGRSSYNEQFF
CDR3 DNA: TGCAGTGCTAGCGGACGAAGCTCCTACAATGAGCAGTTCTTC

clone size: few
D gene: -
J gene: TRBJ1-6
V gene: TRBV9
CDR3 protein: CASSAGVEGGSPLHF
CDR3 DNA: TGTGCCAGCAGCGCCGGCGTCGAAGGTGGGTCACCCCTCCACTTT

clone size: -
D gene: -
J gene: TRBJ1-2
V gene: TRBV27
CDR3 protein: CASSLSSWNGYTF
CDR3 DNA: TGTGCCAGCAGTTTATCGTCCTGGAATGGCTACACCTTC

clone size: -
D gene: -
J gene: TRBJ1-2
V gene: TRBV20-1
CDR3 protein: CSAQQGSSNYGYTF
CDR3 DNA: TGCAGTGCTCAACAGGGATCATCTAACTATGGCTACACCTTC

clone size: -
D gene: TRBD1
J gene: TRBJ1-2
V gene: TRBV2
CDR3 protein: CASSDPVRGTGNFYGYTF
CDR3 DNA: TGTGCCAGCAGTGACCCCGTCCGGGGGACAGGGAACTTCTATGGCTACACCTTC

clone size: -
D gene: -
J gene: TRBJ2-1
V gene: TRBV12-3/TRBV12-4
CDR3 protein: CASSFRGWTWFF
CDR3 DNA: TGTGCCAGCAGTTTTCGGGGGTGGACTTGGTTCTTC

clone size: -
D gene: TRBD2
J gene: TRBJ2-3
V gene: TRBV25-1
CDR3 protein: CASSRKGVAGNTQYF
CDR3 DNA: TGTGCCAGCAGTAGGAAAGGGGTAGCGGGGAATACGCAGTATTTT

clone size: -
D gene: TRBD1
J gene: TRBJ2-7
V gene: TRBV5-1
CDR3 protein: CVRSPMTGATYEQYF
CDR3 DNA: TGCGTCAGAAGCCCAATGACAGGGGCGACCTACGAGCAGTACTTC